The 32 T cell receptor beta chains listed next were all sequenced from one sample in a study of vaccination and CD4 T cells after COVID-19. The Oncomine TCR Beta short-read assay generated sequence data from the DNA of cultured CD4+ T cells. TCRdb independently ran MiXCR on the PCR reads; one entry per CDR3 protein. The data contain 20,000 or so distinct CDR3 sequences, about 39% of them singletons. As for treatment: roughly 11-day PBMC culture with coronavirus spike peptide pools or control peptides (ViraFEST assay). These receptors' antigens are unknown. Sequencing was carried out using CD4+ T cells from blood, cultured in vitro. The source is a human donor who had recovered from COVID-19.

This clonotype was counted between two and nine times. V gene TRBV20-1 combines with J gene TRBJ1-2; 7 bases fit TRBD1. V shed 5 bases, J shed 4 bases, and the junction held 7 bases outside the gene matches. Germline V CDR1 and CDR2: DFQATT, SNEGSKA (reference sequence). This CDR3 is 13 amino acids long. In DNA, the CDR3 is TGCAGTGCTTCCGGGACAGCAATCTATGGCTACACCTTC. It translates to CSASGTAIYGYTF.

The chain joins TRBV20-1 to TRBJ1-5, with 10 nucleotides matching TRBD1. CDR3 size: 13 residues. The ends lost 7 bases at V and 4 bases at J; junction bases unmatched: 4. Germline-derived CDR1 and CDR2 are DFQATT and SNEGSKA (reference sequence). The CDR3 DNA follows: TGCAGTGTTAAGGACAGGGGGAATCAGCCCCAGCATTTT. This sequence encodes CSVKDRGNQPQHF.

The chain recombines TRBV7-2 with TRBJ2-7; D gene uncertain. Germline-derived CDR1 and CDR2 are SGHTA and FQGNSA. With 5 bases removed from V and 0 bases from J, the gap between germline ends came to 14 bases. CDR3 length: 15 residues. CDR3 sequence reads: CASSPPSWTSYEQYF. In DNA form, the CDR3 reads TGTGCCAGCAGCCCCCCTTCTTGGACCTCCTACGAGCAGTACTTC.

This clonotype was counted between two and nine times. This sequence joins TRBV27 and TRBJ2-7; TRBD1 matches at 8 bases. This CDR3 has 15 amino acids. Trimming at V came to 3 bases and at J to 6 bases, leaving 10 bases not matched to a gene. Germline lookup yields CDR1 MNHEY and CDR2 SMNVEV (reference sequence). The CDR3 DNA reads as TGTGCCAGCAGTTTTCTCGGACAGGGTGGGTCCGAGCAGTACTTC. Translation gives CASSFLGQGGSEQYF.

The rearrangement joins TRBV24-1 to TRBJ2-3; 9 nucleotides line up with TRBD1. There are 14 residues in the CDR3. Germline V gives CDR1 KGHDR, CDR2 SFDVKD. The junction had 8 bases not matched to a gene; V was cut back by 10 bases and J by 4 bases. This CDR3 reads CATTRTGDPDTQYF. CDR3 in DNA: TGTGCCACAACCCGGACAGGGGACCCAGATACGCAGTATTTT.

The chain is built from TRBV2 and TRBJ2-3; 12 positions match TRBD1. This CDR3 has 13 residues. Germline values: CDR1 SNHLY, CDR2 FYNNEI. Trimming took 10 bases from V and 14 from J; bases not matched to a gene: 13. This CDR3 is CATHPGTGGSTYF. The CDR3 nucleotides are TGTGCCACGCACCCCGGGACAGGGGGCTCGACGTATTTT.

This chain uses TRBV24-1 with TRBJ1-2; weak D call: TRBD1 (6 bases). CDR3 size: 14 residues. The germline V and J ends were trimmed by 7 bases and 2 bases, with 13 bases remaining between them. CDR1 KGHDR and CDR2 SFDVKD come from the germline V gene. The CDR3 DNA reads TGTGCCACCAGGGGGGCAGGATCCAACTATGGCTACACCTTC. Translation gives CATRGAGSNYGYTF.

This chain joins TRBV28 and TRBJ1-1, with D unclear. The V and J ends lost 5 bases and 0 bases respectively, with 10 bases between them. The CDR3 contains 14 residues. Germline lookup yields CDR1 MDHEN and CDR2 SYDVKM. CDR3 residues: CASSAIGVNTEAFF. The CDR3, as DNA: TGTGCCAGCAGTGCTATCGGGGTGAACACTGAAGCTTTCTTT.

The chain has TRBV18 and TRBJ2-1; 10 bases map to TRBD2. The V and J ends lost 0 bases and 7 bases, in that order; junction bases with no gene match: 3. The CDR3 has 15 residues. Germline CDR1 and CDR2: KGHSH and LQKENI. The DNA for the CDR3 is TGTGCCAGCTCACCACCTAGCGGGGGGAGAAATGAGCAGTTCTTC. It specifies CASSPPSGGRNEQFF.

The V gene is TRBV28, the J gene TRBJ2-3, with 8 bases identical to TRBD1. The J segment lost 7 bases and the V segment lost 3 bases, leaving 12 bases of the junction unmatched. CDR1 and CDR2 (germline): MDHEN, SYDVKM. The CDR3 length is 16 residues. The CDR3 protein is CASSFFGQGAGNTQYF. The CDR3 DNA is TGTGCCAGCAGTTTCTTTGGGCAGGGGGCAGGAAATACGCAGTATTTT.

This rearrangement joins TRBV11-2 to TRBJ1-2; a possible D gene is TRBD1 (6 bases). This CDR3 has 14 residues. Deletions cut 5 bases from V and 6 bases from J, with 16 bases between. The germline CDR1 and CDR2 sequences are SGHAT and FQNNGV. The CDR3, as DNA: TGTGCCAGCAGCGTCACAGGGCCCCTCAATGGCTACACCTTC. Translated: CASSVTGPLNGYTF.

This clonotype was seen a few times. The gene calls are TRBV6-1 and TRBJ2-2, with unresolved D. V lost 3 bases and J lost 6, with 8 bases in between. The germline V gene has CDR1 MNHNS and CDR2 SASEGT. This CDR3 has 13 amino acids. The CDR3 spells CASSDSESGELFF. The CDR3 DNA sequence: TGTGCCAGCAGTGATTCGGAATCCGGGGAGCTGTTTTTT.

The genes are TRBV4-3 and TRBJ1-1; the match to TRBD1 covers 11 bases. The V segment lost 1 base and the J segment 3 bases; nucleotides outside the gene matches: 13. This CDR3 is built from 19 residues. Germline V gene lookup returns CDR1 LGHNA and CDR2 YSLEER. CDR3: CASSQGRRPDRGRDTEAFF. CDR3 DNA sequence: TGCGCCAGCAGCCAAGGGAGAAGGCCGGACAGGGGGCGGGACACTGAAGCTTTCTTT.

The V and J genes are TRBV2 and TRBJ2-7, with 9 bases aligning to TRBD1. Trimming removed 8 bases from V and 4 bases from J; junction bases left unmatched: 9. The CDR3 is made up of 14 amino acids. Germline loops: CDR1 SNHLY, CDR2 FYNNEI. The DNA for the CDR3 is TGTGCCAGCGAAGCCGGGACAGGGTGGTACGAGCAGTACTTC. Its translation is CASEAGTGWYEQYF.

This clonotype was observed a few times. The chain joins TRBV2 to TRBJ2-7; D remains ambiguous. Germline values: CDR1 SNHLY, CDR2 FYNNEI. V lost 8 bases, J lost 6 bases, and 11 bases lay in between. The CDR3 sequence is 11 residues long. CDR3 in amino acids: CASHSTAEQYF. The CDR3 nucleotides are TGTGCCAGCCATTCAACAGCCGAGCAGTACTTC.

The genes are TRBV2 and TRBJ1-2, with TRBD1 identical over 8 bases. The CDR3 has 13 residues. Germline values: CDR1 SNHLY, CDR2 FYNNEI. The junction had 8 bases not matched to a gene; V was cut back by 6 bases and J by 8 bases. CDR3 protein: CASSDRGGMGYTF. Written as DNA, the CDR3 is TGTGCCAGCAGCGACAGGGGAGGGATGGGCTACACCTTC.

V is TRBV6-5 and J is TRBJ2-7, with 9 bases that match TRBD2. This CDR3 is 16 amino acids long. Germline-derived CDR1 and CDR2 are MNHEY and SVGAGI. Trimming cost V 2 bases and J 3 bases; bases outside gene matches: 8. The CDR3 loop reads CASSYHGGRADYEQYF. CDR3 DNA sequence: TGTGCCAGCAGTTACCATGGCGGGAGGGCGGACTACGAGCAGTACTTC.

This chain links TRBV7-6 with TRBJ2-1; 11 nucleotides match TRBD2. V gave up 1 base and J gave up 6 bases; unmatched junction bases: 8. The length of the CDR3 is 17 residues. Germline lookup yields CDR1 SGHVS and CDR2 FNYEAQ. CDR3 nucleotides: TGTGCCAGCAGCTTAGGGGTACTAGCGGGAGTGCGCAATGAGCAGTTCTTC. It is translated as CASSLGVLAGVRNEQFF.

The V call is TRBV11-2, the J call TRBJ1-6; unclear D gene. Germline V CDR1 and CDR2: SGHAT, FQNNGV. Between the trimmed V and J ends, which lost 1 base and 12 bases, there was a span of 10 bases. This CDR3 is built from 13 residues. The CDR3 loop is CASSLGDFKPLHF. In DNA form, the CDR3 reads TGTGCCAGCAGCTTAGGGGATTTTAAACCCCTCCACTTT.

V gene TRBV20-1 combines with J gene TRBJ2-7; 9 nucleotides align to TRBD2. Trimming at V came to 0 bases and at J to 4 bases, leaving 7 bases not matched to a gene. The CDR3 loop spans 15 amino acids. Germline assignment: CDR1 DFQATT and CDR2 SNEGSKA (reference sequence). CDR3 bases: TGCAGTGCTAGAGATCCGGGCGGGGGGGTTTACGAGCAGTACTTC. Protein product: CSARDPGGGVYEQYF.

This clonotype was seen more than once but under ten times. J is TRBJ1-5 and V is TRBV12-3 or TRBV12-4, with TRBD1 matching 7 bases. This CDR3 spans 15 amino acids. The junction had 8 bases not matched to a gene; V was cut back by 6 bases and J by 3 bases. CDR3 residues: CASSLETGPNQPQHF. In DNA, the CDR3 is TGTGCCAGCAGCCTGGAGACAGGGCCCAATCAGCCCCAGCATTTT.

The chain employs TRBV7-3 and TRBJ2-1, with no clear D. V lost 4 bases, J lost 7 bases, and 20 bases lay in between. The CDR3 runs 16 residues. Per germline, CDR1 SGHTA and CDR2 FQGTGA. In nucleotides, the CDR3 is TGTGCCAGCAGCTCGAACTCACCGGTCCTGGGAAATGAGCAGTTCTTC. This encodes CASSSNSPVLGNEQFF.

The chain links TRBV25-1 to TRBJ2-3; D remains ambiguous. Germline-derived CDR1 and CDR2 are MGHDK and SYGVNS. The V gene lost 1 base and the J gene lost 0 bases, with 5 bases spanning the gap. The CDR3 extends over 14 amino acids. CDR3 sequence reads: CASSELASTDTQYF. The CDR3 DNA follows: TGTGCCAGCAGTGAATTGGCTAGCACAGATACGCAGTATTTT.

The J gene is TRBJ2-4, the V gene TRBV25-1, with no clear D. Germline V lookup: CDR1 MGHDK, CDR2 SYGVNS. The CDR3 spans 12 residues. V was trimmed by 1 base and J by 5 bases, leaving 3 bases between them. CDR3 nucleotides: TGTGCCAGCAGTGAATTGGAAAACATTCAGTACTTC. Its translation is CASSELENIQYF.

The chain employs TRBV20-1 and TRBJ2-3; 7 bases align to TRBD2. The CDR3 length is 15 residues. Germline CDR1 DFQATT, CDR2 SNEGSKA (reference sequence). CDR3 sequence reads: CRPAMRGTTTDTQYF. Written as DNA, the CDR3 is TGCAGACCTGCTATGCGGGGGACCACCACAGATACGCAGTATTTT.

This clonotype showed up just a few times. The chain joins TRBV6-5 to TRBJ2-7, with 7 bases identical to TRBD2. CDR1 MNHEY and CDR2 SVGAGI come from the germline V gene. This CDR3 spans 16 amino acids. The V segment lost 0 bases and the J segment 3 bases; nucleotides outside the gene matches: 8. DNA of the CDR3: TGTGCCAGCAGTTACTCGAATTCGGGAGGACTCTACGAGCAGTACTTC. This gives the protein CASSYSNSGGLYEQYF.

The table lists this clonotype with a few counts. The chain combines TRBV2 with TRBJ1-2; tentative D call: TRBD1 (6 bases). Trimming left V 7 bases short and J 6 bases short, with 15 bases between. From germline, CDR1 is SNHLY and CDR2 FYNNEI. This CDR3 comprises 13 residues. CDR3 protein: CASNPGTPDGYTF. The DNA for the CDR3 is TGTGCCAGCAACCCCGGGACACCGGATGGCTACACCTTC.

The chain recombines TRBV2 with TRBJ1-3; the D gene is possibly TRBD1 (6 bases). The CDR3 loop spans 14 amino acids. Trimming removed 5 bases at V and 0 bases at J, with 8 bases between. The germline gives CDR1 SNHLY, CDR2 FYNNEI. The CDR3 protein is CASSLQGSGNTIYF. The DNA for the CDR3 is TGTGCCAGCAGTTTACAGGGCTCTGGAAACACCATATATTTT.

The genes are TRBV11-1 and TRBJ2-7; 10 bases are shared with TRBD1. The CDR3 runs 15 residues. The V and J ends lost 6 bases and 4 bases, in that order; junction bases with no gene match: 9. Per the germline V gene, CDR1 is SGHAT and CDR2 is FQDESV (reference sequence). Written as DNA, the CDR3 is TGTGCCAGCAGACCATCGACAGGGGGCGTTTACGAGCAGTACTTC. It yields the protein CASRPSTGGVYEQYF.

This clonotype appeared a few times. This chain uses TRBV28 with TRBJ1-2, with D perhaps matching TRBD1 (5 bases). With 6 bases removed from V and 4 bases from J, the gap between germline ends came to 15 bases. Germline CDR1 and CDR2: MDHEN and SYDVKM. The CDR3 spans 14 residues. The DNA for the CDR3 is TGTGCCAGCAGCACGGGGGGGGAGGTCTATGGCTACACCTTC. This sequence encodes CASSTGGEVYGYTF.

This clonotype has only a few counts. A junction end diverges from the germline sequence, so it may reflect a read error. CDR3 coding DNA: TGTGCCAGCAGCCTTATAAATGTCCGGGACGCTAACTTC. It is translated as CASSLINVRDANF. The chain joins TRBV7-2 to TRBJ2-7, with D possibly called TRBD1 or TRBD2 (5 bases each). Germline V gene sequence: CDR1 SGHTA, CDR2 FQGNSA. CDR3 size: 13 residues.

The CDR3 loop is CASSATGPFSGNTIYF. The CDR3 coding sequence is TGTGCCAGCAGCGCCACCGGGCCCTTCTCTGGAAACACCATATATTTT. The chain couples TRBV5-4 to TRBJ1-3, with no clear D. CDR1 and CDR2 (germline): SGHNT, YYREEE (reference sequence). There are 16 residues in the CDR3. Trimming took off 4 bases at V and 0 bases at J, with 14 bases between the two ends.